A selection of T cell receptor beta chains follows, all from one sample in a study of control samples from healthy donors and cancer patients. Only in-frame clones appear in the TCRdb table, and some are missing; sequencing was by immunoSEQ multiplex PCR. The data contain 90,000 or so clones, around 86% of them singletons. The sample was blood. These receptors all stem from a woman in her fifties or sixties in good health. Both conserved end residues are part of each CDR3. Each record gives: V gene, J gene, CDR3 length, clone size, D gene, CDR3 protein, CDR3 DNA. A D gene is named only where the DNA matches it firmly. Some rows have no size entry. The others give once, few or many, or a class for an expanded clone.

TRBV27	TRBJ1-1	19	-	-	CASRLNYGPLQDMNTEAFF	TGTGCCAGCAGATTAAACTACGGGCCCCTGCAGGACATGAACACTGAAGCTTTCTTT
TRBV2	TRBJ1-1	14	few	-	CASSEREGDTEAFF	TGTGCCAGCAGTGAACGGGAGGGAGACACTGAAGCTTTCTTT
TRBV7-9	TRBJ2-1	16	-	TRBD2	CASSFSSGSSVVEQFF	TGTGCCAGCAGCTTCTCTAGCGGGAGTTCGGTGGTTGAGCAGTTCTTC
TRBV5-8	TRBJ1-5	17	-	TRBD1	CASSSTRDRGLRQPQHF	TGTGCCAGCAGCTCGACGCGGGACAGGGGACTTAGGCAGCCCCAGCATTTT
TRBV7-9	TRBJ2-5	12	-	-	CASSLVGADPYF	TGTGCCAGCAGCTTAGTTGGGGCCGATCCGTACTTC
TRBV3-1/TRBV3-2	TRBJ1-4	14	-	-	CASSLGDLKGKLFF	TGTGCCAGCAGCCTGGGAGACCTGAAGGGAAAACTGTTTTTT
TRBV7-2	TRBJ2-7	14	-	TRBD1	CASSSRDRAREQYF	TGTGCCAGCAGCTCCCGGGACAGGGCCCGCGAGCAGTACTTC
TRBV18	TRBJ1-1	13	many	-	CASSPYGNTEAFF	TGTGCCAGCTCACCGTACGGGAACACTGAAGCTTTCTTT
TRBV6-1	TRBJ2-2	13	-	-	CASSEANPGELFF	TGTGCCAGCAGTGAAGCTAACCCCGGGGAGCTGTTTTTT
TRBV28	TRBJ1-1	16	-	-	CASSSWGVEANTEAFF	TGTGCCAGCAGTTCGTGGGGGGTTGAGGCTAACACTGAAGCTTTCTTT
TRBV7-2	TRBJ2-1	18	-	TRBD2	CASSLAPATSGGANEQFF	TGTGCCAGCAGCTTAGCGCCCGCGACTAGCGGGGGGGCCAATGAGCAGTTCTTC
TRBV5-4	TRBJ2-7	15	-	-	CASSQIGGADYEQYF	TGTGCCAGCAGCCAAATAGGGGGGGCGGACTACGAGCAGTACTTC
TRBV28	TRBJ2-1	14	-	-	CASSLLGSYNEQFF	TGTGCCAGCTCCTTGCTAGGCTCCTACAATGAGCAGTTCTTC
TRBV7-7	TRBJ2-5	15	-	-	CASSSSGASGETQYF	TGTGCTAGCAGCTCTTCGGGCGCAAGCGGAGAGACCCAGTACTTC
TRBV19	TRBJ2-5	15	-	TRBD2	CASSWGGEAGLAQYF	TGTGCCAGTAGTTGGGGGGGAGAAGCTGGTTTGGCCCAGTACTTC
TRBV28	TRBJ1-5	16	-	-	CASSLSAQGINQPQHF	TGTGCCAGCAGTTTGTCGGCCCAGGGGATCAATCAGCCCCAGCATTTT
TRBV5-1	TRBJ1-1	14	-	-	CASTPGAANTEAFF	TGCGCCAGCACCCCGGGGGCAGCTAACACTGAAGCTTTCTTT
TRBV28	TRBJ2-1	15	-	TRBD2	CASSLLAGGRDEQFF	TGTGCCAGCAGTTTGCTAGCGGGAGGGAGGGATGAGCAGTTCTTC
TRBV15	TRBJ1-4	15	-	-	CATSRDAGGNEKLFF	TGTGCCACCAGCAGAGACGCGGGGGGGAATGAAAAACTGTTTTTT
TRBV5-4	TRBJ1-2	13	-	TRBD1	CASSWTGLGGYTF	TGTGCCAGCAGCTGGACAGGGTTAGGTGGCTACACCTTC
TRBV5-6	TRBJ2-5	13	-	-	CASSLYSQETQYF	TGTGCCAGCAGCTTATACTCTCAAGAGACCCAGTACTTC
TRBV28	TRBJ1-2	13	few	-	CASSWTRNYGYTF	TGTGCCAGCAGTTGGACACGGAACTATGGCTACACCTTC
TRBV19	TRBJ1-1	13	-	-	CASSIGGDTEAFF	TGTGCCAGTAGTATTGGAGGAGACACTGAAGCTTTCTTT
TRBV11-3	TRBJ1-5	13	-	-	CASSLTQGQPQHF	TGTGCCAGCAGTCTCACCCAGGGTCAGCCCCAGCATTTT